One sample yielded the 15 T cell receptor beta chains listed below, sequenced in a study of T cell responses to AZD1222 COVID-19 vaccine. TCRdb's copy holds only in-frame clones and misses some; the assay was immunoSEQ multiplex PCR. This sample yields under 200,000 clones, of which around 90% are seen a single time; 3.5% to 4% belongs to the top ten. This specimen consisted of peripheral blood, obtained 28 days after the second dose of the MenACWY control vaccine. Receptors originate from an adult who received the MenACWY meningococcal vaccine as a control.

The J gene is TRBJ1-6, the V gene TRBV7-8; D not certain. Deletions cut 5 bases from V and 10 bases from J, with 6 bases between. Germline V gives CDR1 SGHVS, CDR2 FQNEAQ. CDR3 length: 11 amino acids. The CDR3 bases are TGTGCCAGCAGCGACCACTCACCCCTCCACTTT. Encoded protein: CASSDHSPLHF.

The chain couples TRBV27 to TRBJ2-7, with D unresolved. Germline V gene lookup returns CDR1 MNHEY and CDR2 SMNVEV (reference sequence). This CDR3 is built from 13 residues. The V gene lost 5 bases and the J gene lost 2 bases, with 10 bases spanning the gap. CDR3 DNA: TGTGCCAGCAGTCCGGGTTGGACCTACGAGCAGTACTTC. This gives the protein CASSPGWTYEQYF.

The rearrangement links TRBV7-6 to TRBJ2-1; D unclear. This CDR3 has 15 amino acids. CDR1 and CDR2 (germline): SGHVS, FNYEAQ. The V and J ends lost 4 bases and 0 bases respectively, with 10 bases between them. The CDR3: CASSSRTVSYNEQFF. CDR3 sequence (DNA): TGTGCCAGCAGCTCAAGGACCGTCTCCTACAATGAGCAGTTCTTC.

The chain has TRBV5-1 and TRBJ1-6; D uncertain. CDR3 length equals 15 residues. Germline CDR1 is SGHRS and CDR2 is YFSETQ. V was clipped by 0 bases and J by 7 bases, with 11 bases between them. Written as DNA, the CDR3 is TGCGCCAGCAGCTTGGATTCACTAGGGAATTCACCCCTCCACTTT. It translates to CASSLDSLGNSPLHF.

This rearrangement joins TRBV19 to TRBJ1-5, with 9 bases lining up with TRBD1. This CDR3 is 17 amino acids long. V lost 5 bases, J lost 4 bases, and 12 bases stayed unmatched. Germline assignment: CDR1 LNHDA and CDR2 SQIVND (reference sequence). CDR3 sequence (DNA): TGTGCCAGTAGTCCAGGACAGGGGATAGGGGGTAATCAGCCCCAGCATTTT. Protein sequence: CASSPGQGIGGNQPQHF. Full variable domain (outside the CDR3, taken from reference TRBV19 and TRBJ1-5): DGGITQSPKYLFRKEGQNVTLSCEQNLNHDAMYWYRQDPGQGLRLIYYSQIVNDFQKGDIAEGYSVSREKKESFPLTVTSAQKNPTAFYLCASSPGQGIGGNQPQHFGDGTRLSIL.

This chain uses TRBV7-3 with TRBJ2-5; the match to TRBD1 covers 8 bases. This CDR3 spans 17 amino acids. Germline CDR1 and CDR2: SGHTA and FQGTGA. V was clipped by 5 bases and J by 1 base; unmatched bases: 12. CDR3 loop: CASSLPAGQAIQETQYF. The CDR3 nucleotides are TGTGCCAGCAGCCTCCCGGCGGGACAGGCTATCCAAGAGACCCAGTACTTC.

V and J are TRBV18 and TRBJ2-7, with a weak D call TRBD2 (5 bases). Trimming shortened V by 4 bases and J by 3 bases, and 10 bases separated the two germline ends. The V gene's germline CDR1 is KGHSH and CDR2 LQKENI. The CDR3 runs to 13 residues. The CDR3 coding sequence is TGTGCCAGCTCACGGACTGTAAACTACGAGCAGTACTTC. Its translation: CASSRTVNYEQYF.

The chain is built from TRBV6-1 and TRBJ1-2; D not certain. Germline loops: CDR1 MNHNS, CDR2 SASEGT. With 3 bases removed from V and 8 bases from J, the gap between germline ends came to 16 bases. This CDR3 is 14 amino acids long. CDR3 protein: CASSEVDSRSGYTF. The CDR3 DNA reads TGTGCCAGCAGTGAGGTGGACTCCCGGAGCGGCTACACCTTC.

The chain couples TRBV5-1 to TRBJ2-5, with a possible D match to TRBD1 (5 bases). The CDR3 totals 15 residues. Trimming pared 0 bases from V and 5 bases from J, leaving 14 bases between. Germline-derived CDR1 and CDR2 are SGHRS and YFSETQ. This CDR3 reads CASSLGLQGLETQYF. CDR3 coding DNA: TGCGCCAGCAGCTTGGGGTTGCAGGGCCTGGAGACCCAGTACTTC.

The chain joins TRBV5-1 to TRBJ2-3, with D unresolved. This CDR3 is 12 amino acids long. Germline V CDR1 and CDR2: SGHRS, YFSETQ. The V end was cut by 0 bases, the J end by 9 bases, with 8 bases between. CDR3 bases: TGCGCCAGCAGCTTGGATTTGGGGACGCAGTATTTT. Its protein is CASSLDLGTQYF. Complete variable domain (other parts from reference TRBV5-1 and TRBJ2-3): KAGVTQTPRYLIKTRGQQVTLSCSPISGHRSVSWYQQTPGQGLQFLFEYFSETQRNKGNFPGRFSGRQFSNSRSEMNVSTLELGDSALYLCASSLDLGTQYFGPGTRLTVL.

This chain connects TRBV10-3 to TRBJ1-4; D is possibly TRBD1 (6 bases). V was cut by 10 bases and J by 8 bases, with 17 bases left in between. CDR3 length: 13 amino acids. The germline gives CDR1 ENHRY, CDR2 SYGVKD. The CDR3 here is CATSGERGEKLFF. In nucleotides, the CDR3 is TGTGCCACTTCAGGGGAACGAGGAGAAAAACTGTTTTTT.

DNA for the CDR3: TGTGCCAGCAGTGCAAATGGAGCGGGAGTCTACGAGCAGTACTTC. It is translated as CASSANGAGVYEQYF. The chain uses TRBV28 and TRBJ2-7, with 8 bases identical to TRBD2. The CDR3 is 15 amino acids. Unmatched junction bases numbered 9, after V lost 5 bases and J lost 3 bases. Germline values: CDR1 MDHEN, CDR2 SYDVKM.

The genes are TRBV3-1 (or the pseudogene TRBV3-2) and TRBJ1-1; D is uncertain. Trimming shortened V by 1 base and J by 11 bases, and 14 bases separated the two germline ends. CDR3 length: 13 residues. In germline, CDR1 is LGHDT, CDR2 YNNKEL (reference sequence). CDR3 sequence: CASSQVPQGSAFF. The CDR3 DNA reads as TGTGCCAGCAGCCAAGTCCCCCAAGGTTCTGCTTTCTTT.

The chain is built from TRBV27 and TRBJ1-5; possible D gene TRBD1, 6 bases. Per germline, CDR1 MNHEY and CDR2 SMNVEV (reference sequence). V dropped 10 bases and J dropped 1 base, with 14 bases sitting between them. There are 14 residues in the CDR3. CDR3 in amino acids: CATRRGNSNQPQHF. CDR3 bases: TGTGCCACAAGGAGGGGGAACAGCAATCAGCCCCAGCATTTT.

The chain is built from TRBV19 and TRBJ2-3; tentatively, D is TRBD1 (6 bases). The CDR3 length is 14 residues. The germline gives CDR1 LNHDA, CDR2 SQIVND (reference sequence). Trimming removed 7 bases at V and 5 bases at J, with 16 bases between. The CDR3, as DNA: TGTGCCAGTAATGAGGGCCAGACAGGAGATACGCAGTATTTT. Protein: CASNEGQTGDTQYF.